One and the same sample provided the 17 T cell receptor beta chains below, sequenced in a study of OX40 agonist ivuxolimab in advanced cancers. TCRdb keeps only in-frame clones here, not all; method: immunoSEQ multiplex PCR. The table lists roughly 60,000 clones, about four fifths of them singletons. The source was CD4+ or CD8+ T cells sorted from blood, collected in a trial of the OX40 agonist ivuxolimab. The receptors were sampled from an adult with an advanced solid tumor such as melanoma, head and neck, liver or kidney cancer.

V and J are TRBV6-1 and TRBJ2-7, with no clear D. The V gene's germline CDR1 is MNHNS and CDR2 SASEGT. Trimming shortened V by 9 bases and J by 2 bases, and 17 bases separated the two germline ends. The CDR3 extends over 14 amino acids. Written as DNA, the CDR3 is TGTGCCAGTAAACGTGGGATTAGGACCTACGAGCAGTACTTC. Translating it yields CASKRGIRTYEQYF.

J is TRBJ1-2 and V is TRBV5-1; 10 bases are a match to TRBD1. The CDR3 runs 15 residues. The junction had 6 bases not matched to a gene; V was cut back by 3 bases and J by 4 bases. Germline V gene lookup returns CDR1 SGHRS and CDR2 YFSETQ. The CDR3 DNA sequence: TGCGCCAGCAGCTGGGAGACAGGGGGCTTCTATGGCTACACCTTC. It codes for CASSWETGGFYGYTF. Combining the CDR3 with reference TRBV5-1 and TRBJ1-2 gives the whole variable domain KAGVTQTPRYLIKTRGQQVTLSCSPISGHRSVSWYQQTPGQGLQFLFEYFSETQRNKGNFPGRFSGRQFSNSRSEMNVSTLELGDSALYLCASSWETGGFYGYTFGSGTRLTVV.

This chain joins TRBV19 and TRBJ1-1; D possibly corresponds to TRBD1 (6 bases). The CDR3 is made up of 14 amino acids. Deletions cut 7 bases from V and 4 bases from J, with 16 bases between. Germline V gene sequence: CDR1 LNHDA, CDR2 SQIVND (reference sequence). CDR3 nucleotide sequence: TGTGCCAGTAAACGGGACATAGGCAGCACTGAAGCTTTCTTT. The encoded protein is CASKRDIGSTEAFF.

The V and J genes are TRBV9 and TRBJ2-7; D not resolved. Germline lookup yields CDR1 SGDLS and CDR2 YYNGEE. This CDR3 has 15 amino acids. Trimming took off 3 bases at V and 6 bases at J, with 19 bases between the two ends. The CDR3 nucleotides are TGTGCCAGCAGCGCGCAGAGGACCGGGCGGTCCGAGCAGTACTTC. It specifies CASSAQRTGRSEQYF.

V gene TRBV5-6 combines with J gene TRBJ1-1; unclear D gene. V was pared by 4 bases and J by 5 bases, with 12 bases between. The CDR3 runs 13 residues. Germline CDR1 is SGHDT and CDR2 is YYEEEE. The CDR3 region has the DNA TGTGCCAGCAGCCAGGACCTAGGGACTGAAGCTTTCTTT. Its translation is CASSQDLGTEAFF.

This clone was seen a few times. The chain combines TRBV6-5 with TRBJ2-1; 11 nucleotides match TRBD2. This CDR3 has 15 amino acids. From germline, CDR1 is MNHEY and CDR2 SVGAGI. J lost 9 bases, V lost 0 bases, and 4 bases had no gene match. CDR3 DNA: TGTGCCAGCAGTTACTCGGCTAGCGGGAGGTCTGAGCAGTTCTTC. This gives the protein CASSYSASGRSEQFF.

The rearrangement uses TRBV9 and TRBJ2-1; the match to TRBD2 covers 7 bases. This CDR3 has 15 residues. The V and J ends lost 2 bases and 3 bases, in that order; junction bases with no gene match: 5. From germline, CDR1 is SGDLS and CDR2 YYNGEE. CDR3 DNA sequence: TGTGCCAGCAGCGTCGGCGGGGGACGCTACAATGAGCAGTTCTTC. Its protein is CASSVGGGRYNEQFF.

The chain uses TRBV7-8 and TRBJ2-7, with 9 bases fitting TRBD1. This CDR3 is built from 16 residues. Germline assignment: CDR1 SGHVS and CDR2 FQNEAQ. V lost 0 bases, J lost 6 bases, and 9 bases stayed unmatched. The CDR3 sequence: CASSLAFRDRVGEQYF. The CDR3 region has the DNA TGTGCCAGCAGCTTAGCCTTCCGGGACAGGGTTGGCGAGCAGTACTTC.

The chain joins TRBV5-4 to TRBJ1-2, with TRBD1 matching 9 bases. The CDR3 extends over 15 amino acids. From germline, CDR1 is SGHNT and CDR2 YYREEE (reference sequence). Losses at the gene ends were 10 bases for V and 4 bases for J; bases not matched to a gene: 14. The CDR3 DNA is TGTGCCGTACACGGAGTGGGACAGGGAAGCTATGGCTACACCTTC. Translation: CAVHGVGQGSYGYTF. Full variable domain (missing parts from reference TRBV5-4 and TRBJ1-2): ETGVTQSPTHLIKTRGQQVTLRCSSQSGHNTVSWYQQALGQGPQFIFQYYREEENGRGNFPPRFSGLQFPNYSSELNVNALELDDSALYLCAVHGVGQGSYGYTFGSGTRLTVV.

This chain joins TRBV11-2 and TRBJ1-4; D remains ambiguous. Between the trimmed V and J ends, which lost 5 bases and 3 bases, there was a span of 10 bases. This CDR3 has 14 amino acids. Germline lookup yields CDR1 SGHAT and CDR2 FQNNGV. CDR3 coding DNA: TGTGCCAGCAGCCCCGGAGATTCTAATGAAAAACTGTTTTTT. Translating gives CASSPGDSNEKLFF.

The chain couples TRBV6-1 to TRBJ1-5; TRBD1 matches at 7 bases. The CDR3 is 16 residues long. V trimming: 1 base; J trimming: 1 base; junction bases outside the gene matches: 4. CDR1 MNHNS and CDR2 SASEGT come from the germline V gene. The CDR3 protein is CASSEVQGVSNQPQHF. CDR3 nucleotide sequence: TGTGCCAGCAGTGAAGTTCAGGGGGTGAGCAATCAGCCCCAGCATTTT.

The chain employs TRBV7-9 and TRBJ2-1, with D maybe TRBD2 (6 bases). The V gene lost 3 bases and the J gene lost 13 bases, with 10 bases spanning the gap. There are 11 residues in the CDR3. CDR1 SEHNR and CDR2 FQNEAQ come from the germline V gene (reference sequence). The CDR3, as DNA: TGTGCCAGCAGCTTGGGTAGCGGTCAGTTCTTC. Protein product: CASSLGSGQFF.

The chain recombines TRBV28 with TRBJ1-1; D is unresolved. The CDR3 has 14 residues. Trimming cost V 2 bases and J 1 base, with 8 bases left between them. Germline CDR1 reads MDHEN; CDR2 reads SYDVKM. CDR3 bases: TGTGCCAGCAGTTTAAGTCGGAAGAACACTGAAGCTTTCTTT. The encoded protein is CASSLSRKNTEAFF.

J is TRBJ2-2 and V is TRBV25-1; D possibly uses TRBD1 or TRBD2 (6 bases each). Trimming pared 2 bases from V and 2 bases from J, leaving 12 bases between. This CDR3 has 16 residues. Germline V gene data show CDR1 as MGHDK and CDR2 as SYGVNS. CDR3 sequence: CASSEARGGNTGELFF. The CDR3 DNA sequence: TGTGCCAGCAGTGAAGCCAGGGGAGGAAACACCGGGGAGCTGTTTTTT.

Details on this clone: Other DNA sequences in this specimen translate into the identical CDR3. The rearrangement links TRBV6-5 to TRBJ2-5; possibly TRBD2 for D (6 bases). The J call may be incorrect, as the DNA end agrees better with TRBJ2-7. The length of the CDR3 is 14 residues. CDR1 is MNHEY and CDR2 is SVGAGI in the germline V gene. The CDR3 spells CASSPGTGVYEQYF. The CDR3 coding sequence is TGTGCCAGCAGCCCCGGGACTGGGGTTTACGAGCAGTACTTC.

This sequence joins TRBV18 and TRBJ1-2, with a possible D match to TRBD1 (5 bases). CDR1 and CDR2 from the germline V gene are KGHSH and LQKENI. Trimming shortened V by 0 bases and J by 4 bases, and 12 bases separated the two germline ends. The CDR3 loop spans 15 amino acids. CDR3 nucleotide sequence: TGTGCCAGCTCACCACCGGGGGACGGAGGCTATGGCTACACCTTC. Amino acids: CASSPPGDGGYGYTF.

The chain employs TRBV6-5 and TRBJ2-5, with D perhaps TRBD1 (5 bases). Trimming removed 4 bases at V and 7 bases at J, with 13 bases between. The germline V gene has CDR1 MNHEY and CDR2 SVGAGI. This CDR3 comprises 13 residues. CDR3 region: CASSLSHQGTQYF. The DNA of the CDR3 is TGTGCCAGCAGTTTGTCACATCAGGGGACCCAGTACTTC.